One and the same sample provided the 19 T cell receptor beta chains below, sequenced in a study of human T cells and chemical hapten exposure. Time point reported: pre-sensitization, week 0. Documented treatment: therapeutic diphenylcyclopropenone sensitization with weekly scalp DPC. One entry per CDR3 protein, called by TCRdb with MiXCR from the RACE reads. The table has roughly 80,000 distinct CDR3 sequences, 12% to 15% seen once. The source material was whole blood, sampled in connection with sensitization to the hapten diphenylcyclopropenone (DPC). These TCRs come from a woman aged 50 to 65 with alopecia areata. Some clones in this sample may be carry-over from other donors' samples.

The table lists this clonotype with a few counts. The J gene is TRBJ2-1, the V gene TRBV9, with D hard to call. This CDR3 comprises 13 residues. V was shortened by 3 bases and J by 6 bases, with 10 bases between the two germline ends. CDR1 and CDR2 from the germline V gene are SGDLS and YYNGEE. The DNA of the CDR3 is TGTGCCAGCAGCGAGGCCGGCCTCAATGAGCAGTTCTTC. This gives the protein CASSEAGLNEQFF.

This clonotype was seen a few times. In nucleotides, the CDR3 is TGTGCCAGCAGCTTCTCTCGCAATGAGCAGTTCTTC. The encoded protein is CASSFSRNEQFF. The chain employs TRBV5-6 and TRBJ2-1; D is unresolved. V shed 2 bases and J shed 6 bases, with 6 bases lying between them. The germline V gene has CDR1 SGHDT and CDR2 YYEEEE. The CDR3 totals 12 residues.

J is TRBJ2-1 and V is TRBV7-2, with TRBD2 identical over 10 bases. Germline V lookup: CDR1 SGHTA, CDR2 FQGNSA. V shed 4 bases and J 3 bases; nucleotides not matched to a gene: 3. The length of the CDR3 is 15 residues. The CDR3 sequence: CASSSGLAFYNEQFF. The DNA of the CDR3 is TGTGCCAGCAGCTCGGGACTAGCGTTCTACAATGAGCAGTTCTTC. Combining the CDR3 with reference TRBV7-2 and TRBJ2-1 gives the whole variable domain GAGVSQSPSNKVTEKGKDVELRCDPISGHTALYWYRQSLGQGLEFLIYFQGNSAPDKSGLPSDRFSAERTGGSVSTLTIQRTQQEDSAVYLCASSSGLAFYNEQFFGPGTRLTVL.

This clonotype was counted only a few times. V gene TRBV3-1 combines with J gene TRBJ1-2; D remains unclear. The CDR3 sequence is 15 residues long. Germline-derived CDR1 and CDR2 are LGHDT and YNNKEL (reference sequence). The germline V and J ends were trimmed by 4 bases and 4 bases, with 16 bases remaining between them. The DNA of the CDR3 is TGTGCCAGCAGCCCTCCTCTCGGGCAGAGCTATGGCTACACCTTC. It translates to CASSPPLGQSYGYTF.

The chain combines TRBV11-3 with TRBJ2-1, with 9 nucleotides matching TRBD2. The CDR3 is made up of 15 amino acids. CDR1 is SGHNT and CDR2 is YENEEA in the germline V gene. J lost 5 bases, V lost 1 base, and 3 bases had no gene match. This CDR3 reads CASSLGGTSNNEQFF. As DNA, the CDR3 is TGTGCCAGCAGCTTAGGGGGGACTAGCAACAATGAGCAGTTCTTC.

The CDR3 DNA reads TGTGCCAGCAGCTTAGGCGAGGGGTTCTACGAGCAGTACTTC. Translation: CASSLGEGFYEQYF. V and J are TRBV7-2 and TRBJ2-7; D tentatively fits TRBD1 or TRBD2 (5 bases each). V lost 1 base, J lost 3 bases, and 10 bases lay in between. The CDR3 totals 14 residues. CDR1 is SGHTA, CDR2 FQGNSA, per germline.

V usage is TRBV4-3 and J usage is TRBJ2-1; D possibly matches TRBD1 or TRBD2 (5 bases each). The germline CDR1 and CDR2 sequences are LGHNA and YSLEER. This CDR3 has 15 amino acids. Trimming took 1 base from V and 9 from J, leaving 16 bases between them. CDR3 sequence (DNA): TGCGCCAGCAGCCAAGCCCCCATGGGGGTCGGTGAGCAGTTCTTC. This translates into CASSQAPMGVGEQFF.

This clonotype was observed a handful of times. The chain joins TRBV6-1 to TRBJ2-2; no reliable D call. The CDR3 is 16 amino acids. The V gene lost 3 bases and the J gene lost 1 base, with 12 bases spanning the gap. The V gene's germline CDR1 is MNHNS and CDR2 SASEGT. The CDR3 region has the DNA TGTGCCAGCAGTGATCGGGCTAAACTGAACACCGGGGAGCTGTTTTTT. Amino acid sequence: CASSDRAKLNTGELFF.

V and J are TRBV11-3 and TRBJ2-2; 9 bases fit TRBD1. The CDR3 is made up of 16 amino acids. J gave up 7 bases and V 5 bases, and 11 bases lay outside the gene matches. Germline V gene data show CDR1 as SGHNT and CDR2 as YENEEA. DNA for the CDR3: TGTGCCAGCAGCGCCCCCGGGACAGGGCAAGTCGGGGAGCTGTTTTTT. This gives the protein CASSAPGTGQVGELFF.

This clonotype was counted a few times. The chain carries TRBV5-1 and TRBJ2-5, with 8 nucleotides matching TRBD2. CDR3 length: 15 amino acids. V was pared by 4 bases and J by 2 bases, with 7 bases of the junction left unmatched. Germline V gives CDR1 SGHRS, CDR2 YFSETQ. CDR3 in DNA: TGCGCCAGCAGCGCAACGACTAGCGAACAAGAGACCCAGTACTTC. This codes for CASSATTSEQETQYF.

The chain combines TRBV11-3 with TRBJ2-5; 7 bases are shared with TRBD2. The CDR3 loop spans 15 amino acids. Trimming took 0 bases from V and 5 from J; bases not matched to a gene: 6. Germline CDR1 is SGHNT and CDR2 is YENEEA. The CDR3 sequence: CASSLDGGSSETQYF. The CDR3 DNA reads TGTGCCAGCAGCTTAGACGGCGGGAGTTCGGAGACCCAGTACTTC. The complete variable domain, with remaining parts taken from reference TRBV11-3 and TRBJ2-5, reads EAGVVQSPRYKIIEKKQPVAFWCNPISGHNTLYWYLQNLGQGPELLIRYENEEAVDDSQLPKDRFSAERLKGVDSTLKIQPAELGDSAVYLCASSLDGGSSETQYFGPGTRLLVL.

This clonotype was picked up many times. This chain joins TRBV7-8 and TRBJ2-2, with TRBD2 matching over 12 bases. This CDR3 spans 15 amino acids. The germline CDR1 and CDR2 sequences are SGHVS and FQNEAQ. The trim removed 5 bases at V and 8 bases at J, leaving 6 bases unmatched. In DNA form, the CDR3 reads TGTGCCAGCAGCCTCACTAGCGGGAGGACTGGGGAGCTGTTTTTT. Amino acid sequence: CASSLTSGRTGELFF.

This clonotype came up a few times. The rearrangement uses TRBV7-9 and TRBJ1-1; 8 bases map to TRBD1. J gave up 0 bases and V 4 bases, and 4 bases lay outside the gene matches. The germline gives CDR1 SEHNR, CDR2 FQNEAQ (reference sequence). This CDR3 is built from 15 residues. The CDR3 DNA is TGTGCCAGCAGCTCGGGACAGGTTATGAACACTGAAGCTTTCTTT. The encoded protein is CASSSGQVMNTEAFF. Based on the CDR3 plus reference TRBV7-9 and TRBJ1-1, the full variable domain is DTGVSQNPRHKITKRGQNVTFRCDPISEHNRLYWYRQTLGQGPEFLTYFQNEAQLEKSRLLSDRFSAERPKGSFSTLEIQRTEQGDSAMYLCASSSGQVMNTEAFFGQGTRLTVV.

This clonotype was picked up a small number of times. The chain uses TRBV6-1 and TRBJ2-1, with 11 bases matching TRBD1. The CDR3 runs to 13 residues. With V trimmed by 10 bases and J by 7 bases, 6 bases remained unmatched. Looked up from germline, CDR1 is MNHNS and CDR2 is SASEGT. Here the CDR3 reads CAIRTGGLNEQFF. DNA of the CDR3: TGTGCCATCCGGACAGGGGGCTTGAATGAGCAGTTCTTC.

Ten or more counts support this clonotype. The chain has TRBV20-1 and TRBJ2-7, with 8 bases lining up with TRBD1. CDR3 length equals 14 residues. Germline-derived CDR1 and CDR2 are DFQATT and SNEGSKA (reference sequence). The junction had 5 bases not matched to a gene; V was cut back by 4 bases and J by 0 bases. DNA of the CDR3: TGCAGTGCTACCGGGACAGGCAGCTCCTACGAGCAGTACTTC. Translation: CSATGTGSSYEQYF.

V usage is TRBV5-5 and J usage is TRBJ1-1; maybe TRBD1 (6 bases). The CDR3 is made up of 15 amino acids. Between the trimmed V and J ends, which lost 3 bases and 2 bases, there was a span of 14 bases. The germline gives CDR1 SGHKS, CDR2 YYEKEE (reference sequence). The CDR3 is CASSSTGNGNTEAFF. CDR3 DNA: TGTGCCAGCAGCTCTACAGGGAATGGTAACACTGAAGCTTTCTTT.

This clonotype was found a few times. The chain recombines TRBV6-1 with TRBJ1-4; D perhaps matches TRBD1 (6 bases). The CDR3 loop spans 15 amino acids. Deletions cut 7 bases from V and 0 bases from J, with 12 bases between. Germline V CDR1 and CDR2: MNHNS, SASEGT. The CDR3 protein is CASTVGGSTNEKLFF. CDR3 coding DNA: TGTGCCAGCACCGTAGGGGGTTCAACTAATGAAAAACTGTTTTTT.

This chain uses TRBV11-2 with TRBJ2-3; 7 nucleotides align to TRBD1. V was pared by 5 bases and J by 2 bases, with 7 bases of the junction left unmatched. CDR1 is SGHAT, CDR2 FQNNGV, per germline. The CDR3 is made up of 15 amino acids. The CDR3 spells CASSPDRAYTDTQYF. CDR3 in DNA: TGTGCCAGCAGCCCTGACAGGGCCTACACAGATACGCAGTATTTT.

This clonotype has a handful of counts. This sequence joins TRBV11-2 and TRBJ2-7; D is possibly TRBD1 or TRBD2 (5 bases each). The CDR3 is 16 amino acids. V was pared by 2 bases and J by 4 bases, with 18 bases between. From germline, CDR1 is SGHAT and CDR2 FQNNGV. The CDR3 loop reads CASSLSRGSAPYEQYF. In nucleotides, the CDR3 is TGTGCCAGCAGCTTATCGAGGGGCTCCGCCCCTTACGAGCAGTACTTC.